The T cell receptor (beta chain) described here comes from a study of shared clonotypes between healthy human individuals. Study-level results: Blood was the sole source, and tissue repertoires probably differ. Memory subsets had estimated richness that was generally smaller than that of naive subsets.

The CD4+ fraction was divided into a CD45RA+ naive subset and a CD45RA-negative memory subset. Researchers ran the assay at a deep level. Assay used: immunoSEQ multiplex PCR; TCRdb lists only in-frame clones, some missing. The sample holds 900,000 to 1,200,000 clones, roughly 74% seen once. Concerning this clone: What it binds is not known.

Sequenced material: memory CD4+ T cells from PBMCs. Subset described: CD45RA-negative fraction. The sequence was obtained from a man younger than 30 in good health. Some clones in this sample may be carry-over from other donors' samples.

The CDR3 reads CASSLVAGSYEQYF. The CDR3 coding sequence is TGTGCCAGCAGCTTAGTAGCGGGGTCCTACGAGCAGTACTTC. V usage is TRBV7-9 and J usage is TRBJ2-7, with 8 bases lining up with TRBD2. CDR3 length: 14 amino acids. Germline V CDR1 and CDR2: SEHNR, FQNEAQ (reference sequence). V lost 1 base, J lost 1 base, and 0 bases stayed unmatched. Combining the CDR3 with reference TRBV7-9 and TRBJ2-7 gives the whole variable domain DTGVSQNPRHKITKRGQNVTFRCDPISEHNRLYWYRQTLGQGPEFLTYFQNEAQLEKSRLLSDRFSAERPKGSFSTLEIQRTEQGDSAMYLCASSLVAGSYEQYFGPGTRLTVT.